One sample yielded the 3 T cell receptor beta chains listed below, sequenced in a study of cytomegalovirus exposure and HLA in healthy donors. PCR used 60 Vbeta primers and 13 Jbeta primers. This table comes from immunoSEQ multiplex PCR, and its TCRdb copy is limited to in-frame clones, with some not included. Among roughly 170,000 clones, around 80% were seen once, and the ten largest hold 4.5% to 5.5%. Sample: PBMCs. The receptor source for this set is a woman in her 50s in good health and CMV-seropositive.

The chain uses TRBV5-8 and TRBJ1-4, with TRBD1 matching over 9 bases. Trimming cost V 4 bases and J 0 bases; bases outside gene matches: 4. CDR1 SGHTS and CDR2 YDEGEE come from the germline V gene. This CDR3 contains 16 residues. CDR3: CASSPGQGATNEKLFF. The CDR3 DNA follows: TGTGCCAGCAGCCCGGGACAGGGTGCAACTAATGAAAAACTGTTTTTT.

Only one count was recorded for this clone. This CDR3 is CASSQDLVQGYGYTF. Here the CDR3 DNA reads TGTGCCAGCAGCCAAGATCTCGTTCAGGGCTATGGCTACACCTTC. This sequence joins TRBV4-2 and TRBJ1-2, with a weak D call TRBD1 (5 bases). CDR3 length equals 15 residues. Germline CDR1 reads LGHNA; CDR2 reads YNFKEQ. The ends were cut back, 0 bases at V and 4 bases at J, with 12 bases in the middle.

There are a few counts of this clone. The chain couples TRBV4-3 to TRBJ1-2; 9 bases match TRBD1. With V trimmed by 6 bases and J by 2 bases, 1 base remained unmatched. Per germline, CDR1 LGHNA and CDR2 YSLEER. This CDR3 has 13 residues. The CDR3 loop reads CASRGQGNYGYTF. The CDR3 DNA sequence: TGCGCCAGCAGGGGACAGGGAAACTATGGCTACACCTTC.